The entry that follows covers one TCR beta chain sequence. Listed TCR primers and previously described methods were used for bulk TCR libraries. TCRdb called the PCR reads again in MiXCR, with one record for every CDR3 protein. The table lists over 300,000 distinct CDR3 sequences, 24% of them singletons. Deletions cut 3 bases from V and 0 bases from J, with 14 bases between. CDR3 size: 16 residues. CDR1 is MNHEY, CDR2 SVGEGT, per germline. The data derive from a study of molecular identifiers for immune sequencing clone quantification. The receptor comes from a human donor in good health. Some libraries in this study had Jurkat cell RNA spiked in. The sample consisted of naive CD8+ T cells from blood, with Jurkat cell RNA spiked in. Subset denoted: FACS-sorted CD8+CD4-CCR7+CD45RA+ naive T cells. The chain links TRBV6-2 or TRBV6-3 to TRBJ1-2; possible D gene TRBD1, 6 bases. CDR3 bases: TGTGCCAGCAGTTATTCCCCTCGGGACACTAACTATGGCTACACCTTC. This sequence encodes CASSYSPRDTNYGYTF.